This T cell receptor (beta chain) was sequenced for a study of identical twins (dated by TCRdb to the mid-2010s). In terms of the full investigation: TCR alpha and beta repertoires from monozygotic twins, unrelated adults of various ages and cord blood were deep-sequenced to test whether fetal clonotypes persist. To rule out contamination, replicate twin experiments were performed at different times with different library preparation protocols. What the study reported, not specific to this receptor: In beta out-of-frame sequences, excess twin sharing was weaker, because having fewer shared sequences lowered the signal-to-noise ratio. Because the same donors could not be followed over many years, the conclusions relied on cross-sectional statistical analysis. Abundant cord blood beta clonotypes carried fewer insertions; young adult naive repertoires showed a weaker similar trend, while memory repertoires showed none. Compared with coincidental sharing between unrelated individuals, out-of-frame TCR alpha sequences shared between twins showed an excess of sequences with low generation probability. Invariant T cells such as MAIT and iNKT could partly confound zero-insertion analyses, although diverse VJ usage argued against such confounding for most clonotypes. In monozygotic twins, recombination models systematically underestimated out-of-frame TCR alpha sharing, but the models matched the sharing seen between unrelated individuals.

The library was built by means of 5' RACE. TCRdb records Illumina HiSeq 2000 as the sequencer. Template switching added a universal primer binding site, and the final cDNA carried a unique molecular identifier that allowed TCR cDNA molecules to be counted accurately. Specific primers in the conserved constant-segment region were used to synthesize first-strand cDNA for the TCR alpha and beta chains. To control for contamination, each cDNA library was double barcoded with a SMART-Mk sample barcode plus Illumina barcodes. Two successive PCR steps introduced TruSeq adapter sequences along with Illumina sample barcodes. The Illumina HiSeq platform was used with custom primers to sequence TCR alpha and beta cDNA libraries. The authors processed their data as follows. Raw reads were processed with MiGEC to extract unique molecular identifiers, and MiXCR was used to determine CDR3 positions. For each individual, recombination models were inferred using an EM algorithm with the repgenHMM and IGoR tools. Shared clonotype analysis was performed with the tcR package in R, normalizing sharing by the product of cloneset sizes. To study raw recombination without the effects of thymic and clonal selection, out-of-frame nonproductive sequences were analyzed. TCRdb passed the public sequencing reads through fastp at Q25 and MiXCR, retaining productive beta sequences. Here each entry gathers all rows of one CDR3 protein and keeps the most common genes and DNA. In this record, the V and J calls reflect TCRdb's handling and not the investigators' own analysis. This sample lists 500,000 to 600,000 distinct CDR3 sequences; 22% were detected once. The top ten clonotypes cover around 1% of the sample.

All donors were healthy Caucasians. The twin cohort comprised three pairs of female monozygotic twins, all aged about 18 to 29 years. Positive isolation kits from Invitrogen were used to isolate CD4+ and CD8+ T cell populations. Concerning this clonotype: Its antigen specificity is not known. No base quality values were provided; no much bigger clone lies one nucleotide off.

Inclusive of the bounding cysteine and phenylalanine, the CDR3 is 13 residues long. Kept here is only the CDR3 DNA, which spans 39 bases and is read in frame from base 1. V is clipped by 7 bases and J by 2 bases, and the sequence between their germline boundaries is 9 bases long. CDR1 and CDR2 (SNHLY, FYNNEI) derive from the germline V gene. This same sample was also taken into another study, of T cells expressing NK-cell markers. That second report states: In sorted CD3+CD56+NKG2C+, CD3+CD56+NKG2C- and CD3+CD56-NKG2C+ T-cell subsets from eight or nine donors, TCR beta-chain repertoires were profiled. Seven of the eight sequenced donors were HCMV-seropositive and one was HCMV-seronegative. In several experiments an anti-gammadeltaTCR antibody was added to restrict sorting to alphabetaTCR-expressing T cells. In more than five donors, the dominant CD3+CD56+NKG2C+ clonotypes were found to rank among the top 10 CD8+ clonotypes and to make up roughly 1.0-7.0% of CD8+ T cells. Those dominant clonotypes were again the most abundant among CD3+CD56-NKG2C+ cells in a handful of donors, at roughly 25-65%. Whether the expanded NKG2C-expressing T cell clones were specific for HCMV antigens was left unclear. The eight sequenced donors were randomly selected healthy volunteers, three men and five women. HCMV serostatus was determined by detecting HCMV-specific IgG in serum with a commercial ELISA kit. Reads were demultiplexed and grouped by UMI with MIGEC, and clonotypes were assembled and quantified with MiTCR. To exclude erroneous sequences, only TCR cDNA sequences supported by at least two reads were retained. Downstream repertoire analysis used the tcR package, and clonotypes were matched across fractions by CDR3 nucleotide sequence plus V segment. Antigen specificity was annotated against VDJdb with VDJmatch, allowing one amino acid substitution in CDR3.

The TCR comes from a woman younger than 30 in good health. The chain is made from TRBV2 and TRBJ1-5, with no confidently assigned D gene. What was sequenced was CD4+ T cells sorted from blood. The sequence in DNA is TGTGCCAGCACTAGGGTGGGCAATCAGCCCCAGCATTTT. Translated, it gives CASTRVGNQPQHF.